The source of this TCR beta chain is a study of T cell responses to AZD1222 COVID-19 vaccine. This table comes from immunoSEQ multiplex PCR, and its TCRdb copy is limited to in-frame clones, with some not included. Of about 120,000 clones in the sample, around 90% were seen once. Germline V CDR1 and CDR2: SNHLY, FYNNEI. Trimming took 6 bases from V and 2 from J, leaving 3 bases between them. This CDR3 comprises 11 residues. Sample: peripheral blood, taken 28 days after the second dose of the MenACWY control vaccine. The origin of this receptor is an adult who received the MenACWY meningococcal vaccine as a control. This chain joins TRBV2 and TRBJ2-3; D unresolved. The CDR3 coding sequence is TGTGCCAGCAGCTCCACAGATACGCAGTATTTT. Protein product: CASSSTDTQYF.